This TCR beta chain was recovered during a study of neurological immune-mediated disorders. Study outcomes and limitations: On phylogenetic grouping, the repertoires of 18 of 34 multiple sclerosis patients fell within one related-CDR3 cluster, constituting a possible signature. None of the features examined (clinical or MRI) was associated with the multiple sclerosis repertoire cluster.

Regarding this clonotype: What it binds is not known.

The cDNA was synthesized by 5'RACE incorporating 10-nucleotide random UMIs. Via MiXCR, TCRdb re-called the 5' RACE reads, giving one row per CDR3 protein. The sample lists 49,000 or so distinct CDR3 sequences, 4.5% occurring once. This TCR was sampled from a woman aged 60-75 years with multiple sclerosis. The sample taken for sequencing was PBMCs.

CDR3 coding DNA: TGTGCCAGCAGCCAAGAGTCGTCCTCCTACGAGCAGTACTTC. The encoded protein is CASSQESSSYEQYF. The V and J genes are TRBV14 and TRBJ2-7; the D is unclear. Germline CDR1 reads SGHDN; CDR2 reads FVKESK. There are 14 residues in the CDR3. The V gene lost 0 bases and the J gene lost 0 bases, with 6 bases spanning the gap.